This T cell receptor (beta chain) was recorded in a study of response to subunit inactivated influenza vaccine. Whole-study findings and limits: Authors suggested each seasonal flu vaccination may recruit only limited numbers of new T cells.

Via MiXCR, TCRdb re-called the RT-PCR reads, giving one row per CDR3 protein. The sample contains some 640,000 distinct CDR3 sequences, roughly 13% of which appear only once. This clonotype was picked up a small number of times. The target antigen is unknown. V dropped 0 bases and J dropped 3; count of bases not matched to a gene: 3. CDR1 is ENHRY, CDR2 SYGVKD, per germline. The CDR3 is made up of 15 amino acids. This chain links TRBV10-3 with TRBJ2-3; 7 positions match TRBD1. Sample: PBMCs from blood, taken 14 to 15 days before vaccination. The clonotype comes from a man aged 45-65 years who received an inactivated influenza vaccine. The CDR3 nucleotides are TGTGCCATCAGTGAGTCTCCGGGACAGACAGATACGCAGTATTTT. The encoded protein is CAISESPGQTDTQYF.